This TCR beta chain was sequenced during a study of control samples from healthy donors and cancer patients. Produced via immunoSEQ multiplex PCR; TCRdb's table is partial and in-frame only. The sample lists approximately 230,000 clones; almost 85% were seen once. This TCR came from a woman aged 60-75 years with lung cancer. The sequencing input was PBMCs.

CDR3: CASSPFGQGGERPQHF. The CDR3 DNA reads TGTGCCAGCAGTCCCTTCGGACAGGGAGGGGAACGGCCCCAGCATTTT. The chain combines TRBV28 with TRBJ1-5; TRBD1 matches 8 bases. Per germline, CDR1 MDHEN and CDR2 SYDVKM. This CDR3 spans 16 amino acids. Trimming took 5 bases from V and 9 from J; bases not matched to a gene: 15. The variable domain in full, completed from reference TRBV28 and TRBJ1-5, reads DVKVTQSSRYLVKRTGEKVFLECVQDMDHENMFWYRQDPGLGLRLIYFSYDVKMKEKGDIPEGYSVSREKKERFSLILESASTNQTSMYLCASSPFGQGGERPQHFGDGTRLSIL.